This record concerns one T cell receptor (beta chain) sequence. Its cognate antigen is unknown. These data originate in a study of T cell responses to AZD1222 COVID-19 vaccine. Per the germline V gene, CDR1 is MNHNY and CDR2 is SVGAGI (reference sequence). V was cut by 4 bases and J by 8 bases, with 17 bases left in between. The CDR3 spans 14 residues. Investigators merged groups given second doses at roughly 4 or roughly 12 weeks. Whole-study results and caveats: CD4 TCRs linked to vaccination spanned spike, dominating at 160-218 and 743-854. A mostly white British donor set with more females was recruited, and clonal diversity was possibly underestimated.

TCRdb's copy holds only in-frame clones and misses some; the assay was immunoSEQ multiplex PCR. This repertoire shows around 200,000 clones, around 94% found once; its top ten account for around 1.6%. The chain recombines TRBV6-6 with TRBJ1-2, with D perhaps matching TRBD1 (6 bases). The sequence was obtained from an adult who received the AZD1222 COVID-19 vaccine. This material consisted of peripheral blood, taken 28 days after the second AZD1222 dose. As DNA, the CDR3 is TGTGCCAGCAGTTCGACTCGGGGGGGCCGAGGCTACACCTTC. Translated, it gives CASSSTRGGRGYTF.